This TCR beta chain was documented in a study of cytomegalovirus exposure and HLA in healthy donors. About the study: A later analysis reported the same platform for the 95 to 150 validation repertoires and the 666 first-cohort repertoires.

Study-wide findings and caveats: Rarity marked most TCR sequences, yet some public TCRs occurred in many donors.

The donors were members of the validation cohort comprising 100 to 150 subjects, separate from the approximately 670-subject first cohort. Germline CDR1 reads SGHVS; CDR2 reads FNYEAQ. V shed 5 bases and J 7 bases; nucleotides not matched to a gene: 5. The CDR3 has 13 residues. Profiling relied on immunoSEQ multiplex PCR, and the TCRdb table lists in-frame clones only, not all of them. The data show fewer than 200,000 clones, with 84% seen just once and 2.8% held by the top ten. In regard to this clone: The antigen is undetermined. The sample has other DNA sequences that encode this CDR3 too.

The receptor's source is a woman between 18 and 30 years old in good health and CMV-seropositive. The sample consisted of PBMCs. V usage is TRBV7-6 and J usage is TRBJ1-2, with 9 bases identical to TRBD1. The CDR3 nucleotides are TGTGCCAGCAGCCGGGACAGGGTTGGTGGCTACACCTTC. Translated, it gives CASSRDRVGGYTF.